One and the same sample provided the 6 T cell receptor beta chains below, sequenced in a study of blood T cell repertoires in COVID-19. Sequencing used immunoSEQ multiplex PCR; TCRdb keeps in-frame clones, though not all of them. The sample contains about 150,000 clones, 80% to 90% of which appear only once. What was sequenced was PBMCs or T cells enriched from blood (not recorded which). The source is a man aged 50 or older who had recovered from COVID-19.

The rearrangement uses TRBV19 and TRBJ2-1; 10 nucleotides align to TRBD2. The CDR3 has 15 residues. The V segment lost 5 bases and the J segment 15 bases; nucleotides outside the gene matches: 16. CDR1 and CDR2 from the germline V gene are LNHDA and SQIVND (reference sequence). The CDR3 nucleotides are TGTGCCAGTAGTGGGTCAGGGGCTAGCGGGAGTTCAAGGTTCTTC. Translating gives CASSGSGASGSSRFF. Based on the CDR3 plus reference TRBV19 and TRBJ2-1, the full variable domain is DGGITQSPKYLFRKEGQNVTLSCEQNLNHDAMYWYRQDPGQGLRLIYYSQIVNDFQKGDIAEGYSVSREKKESFPLTVTSAQKNPTAFYLCASSGSGASGSSRFFGPGTRLTVL.

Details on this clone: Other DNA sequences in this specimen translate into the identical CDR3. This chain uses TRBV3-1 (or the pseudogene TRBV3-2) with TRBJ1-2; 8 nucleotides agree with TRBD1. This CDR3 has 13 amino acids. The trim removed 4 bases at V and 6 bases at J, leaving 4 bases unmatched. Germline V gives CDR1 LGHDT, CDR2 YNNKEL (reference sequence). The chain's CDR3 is CASSLGTGDGYTF. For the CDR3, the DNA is TGTGCCAGCAGCCTTGGGACAGGCGATGGCTACACCTTC.

The CDR3 bases are TGTGCCAGCTCACCCATGGGAGACTCTGGAAACACCATATATTTT. Its protein product is CASSPMGDSGNTIYF. The chain is built from TRBV18 and TRBJ1-3, with D unclear. V was cut by 3 bases and J by 0 bases, with 9 bases left in between. CDR1 and CDR2 (germline): KGHSH, LQKENI. The CDR3 contains 15 residues.

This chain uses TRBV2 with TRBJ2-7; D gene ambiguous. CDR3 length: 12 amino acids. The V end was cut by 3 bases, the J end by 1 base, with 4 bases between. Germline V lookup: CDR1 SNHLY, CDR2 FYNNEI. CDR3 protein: CASSDLSYEQYF. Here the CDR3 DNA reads TGTGCCAGCAGTGACCTATCCTACGAGCAGTACTTC.

The chain's CDR3 is CASSSSGGRRNTIYF. CDR3 in DNA: TGTGCCAGCAGCTCCTCGGGGGGTAGGAGAAACACCATATATTTT. This chain links TRBV7-9 with TRBJ1-3, with D possibly being TRBD1 (5 bases). Looked up from germline, CDR1 is SEHNR and CDR2 is FQNEAQ (reference sequence). Trimming shortened V by 4 bases and J by 5 bases, and 15 bases separated the two germline ends. The CDR3 is 15 residues long.

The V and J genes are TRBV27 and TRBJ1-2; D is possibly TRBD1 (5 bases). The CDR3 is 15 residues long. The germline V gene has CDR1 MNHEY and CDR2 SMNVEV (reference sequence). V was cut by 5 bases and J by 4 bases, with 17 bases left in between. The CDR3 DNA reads TGTGCCAGCAGTCCGGGGACTCCCGCTGGCTATGGCTACACCTTC. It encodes CASSPGTPAGYGYTF.